Following are 10 T cell receptor beta chains from one sample sequenced in a study of CD8+ T cells in alopecia areata. Extraction of RNA preceded its reverse transcription into cDNA, which served as the sequencing template. The data were produced by immunoSEQ multiplex PCR, yet TCRdb's version contains in-frame clones alone and is incomplete. The sample yields about 120,000 clones, about 47% seen once. Sequencing used CD8+ T cells sorted from blood, obtained at week 0. The origin of the receptors is a human donor with alopecia areata.

This clone appeared a few times. The chain carries TRBV6-5 and TRBJ2-6, with no clear D. Between the trimmed V and J ends, which lost 5 bases and 4 bases, there was a span of 9 bases. The CDR3 consists of 14 residues. The germline V gene encodes CDR1 MNHEY and CDR2 SVGAGI. The DNA of the CDR3 is TGTGCCAGCAGTCAAGGGTTGGGGGCCAACGTCCTGACTTTC. Amino acids: CASSQGLGANVLTF.

V and J are TRBV30 and TRBJ2-7; tentative D call: TRBD1 (5 bases). V lost 2 bases to trimming and J lost 2 bases, with 7 bases between them. Germline values: CDR1 GTSNPN, CDR2 SVGIG (reference sequence). The CDR3 is made up of 12 amino acids. The CDR3 loop reads CAWSSRAYEQYF. In nucleotides, the CDR3 is TGTGCCTGGAGTTCCAGGGCCTACGAGCAGTACTTC.

This clone was detected only a few times. The J gene is TRBJ2-5, the V gene TRBV5-6, with D possibly matching TRBD1 (6 bases). The germline CDR1 and CDR2 sequences are SGHDT and YYEEEE. The CDR3 contains 16 residues. The V end was cut by 3 bases, the J end by 1 base, with 16 bases between. The CDR3, as DNA: TGTGCCAGCAGCTCGGATTTGGTAGGGGGCCAAGAGACCCAGTACTTC. Protein: CASSSDLVGGQETQYF. The entire variable domain, with the rest obtained from reference TRBV5-6 and TRBJ2-5, is as follows: DAGVTQSPTHLIKTRGQQVTLRCSPKSGHDTVSWYQQALGQGPQFIFQYYEEEERQRGNFPDRFSGHQFPNYSSELNVNALLLGDSALYLCASSSDLVGGQETQYFGPGTRLLVL.

The chain joins TRBV6-5 to TRBJ2-5; D unclear. The CDR3 extends over 12 amino acids. CDR1 is MNHEY, CDR2 SVGAGI, per germline. V dropped 0 bases and J dropped 3 bases, with 2 bases sitting between them. The CDR3 spells CASSYSKETQYF. In DNA, the CDR3 is TGTGCCAGCAGTTACTCGAAAGAGACCCAGTACTTC.

The V and J genes are TRBV4-1 and TRBJ2-7, with 7 bases fitting TRBD2. Trimming cost V 0 bases and J 2 bases; bases outside gene matches: 1. This CDR3 contains 14 residues. CDR1 and CDR2 (germline): MGHRA, YSYEKL. The CDR3 protein is CASSQERGTYEQYF. CDR3 nucleotides: TGCGCCAGCAGCCAAGAGCGGGGGACCTACGAGCAGTACTTC.

This clone was picked up one time. The sample contains more than one DNA sequence encoding this CDR3. The rearrangement joins TRBV30 to TRBJ1-5, with 7 bases matching TRBD1. J gave up 0 bases and V 5 bases, and 4 bases lay outside the gene matches. The germline V gene has CDR1 GTSNPN and CDR2 SVGIG (reference sequence). This CDR3 has 14 residues. CDR3 in amino acids: CAWGTENSNQPQHF. For the CDR3, the DNA is TGTGCCTGGGGGACAGAAAATAGCAATCAGCCCCAGCATTTT.

This rearrangement joins TRBV25-1 to TRBJ2-7; D not certain. The germline gives CDR1 MGHDK, CDR2 SYGVNS. Trimming took 1 base from V and 6 from J, leaving 4 bases between them. The CDR3 contains 11 residues. The chain's CDR3 is CASSESGEQYF. CDR3 nucleotide sequence: TGTGCCAGCAGTGAATCGGGCGAGCAGTACTTC.

This rearrangement joins TRBV6-5 to TRBJ1-2, with D hard to call. V lost 0 bases to trimming and J lost 4 bases, with 12 bases between them. There are 15 residues in the CDR3. Germline V gene sequence: CDR1 MNHEY, CDR2 SVGAGI. Here the CDR3 DNA reads TGTGCCAGCAGTTACTCGAGACAAAACTTCTATGGCTACACCTTC. Its translation: CASSYSRQNFYGYTF.

This clone turned up a few times. The V and J genes are TRBV11-2 and TRBJ1-2, with unresolved D. V gave up 4 bases and J gave up 3 bases, with 15 bases separating them. Germline-derived CDR1 and CDR2 are SGHAT and FQNNGV. The CDR3 is made up of 15 amino acids. For the CDR3, the DNA is TGTGCCAGCAGCTGGCTTAGGCGAACTTACTATGGCTACACCTTC. Protein: CASSWLRRTYYGYTF. The entire variable domain, with the rest obtained from reference TRBV11-2 and TRBJ1-2, is as follows: EAGVAQSPRYKIIEKRQSVAFWCNPISGHATLYWYQQILGQGPKLLIQFQNNGVVDDSQLPKDRFSAERLKGVDSTLKIQPAKLEDSAVYLCASSWLRRTYYGYTFGSGTRLTVV.

This clone has just one count. The rearrangement links TRBV2 to TRBJ2-7, with D maybe TRBD1 (6 bases). The CDR3 covers 12 residues. Germline CDR1 SNHLY, CDR2 FYNNEI. Trimming cost V 5 bases and J 5 bases, with 10 bases left between them. In DNA, the CDR3 is TGTGCCAGCAGTCCCAGGGGACACGAGCAGTACTTC. This sequence encodes CASSPRGHEQYF. The complete variable domain, with remaining parts taken from reference TRBV2 and TRBJ2-7, reads EPEVTQTPSHQVTQMGQEVILRCVPISNHLYFYWYRQILGQKVEFLVSFYNNEISEKSEIFDDQFSVERPDGSNFTLKIRSTKLEDSAMYFCASSPRGHEQYFGPGTRLTVT.